The 9 T cell receptor beta chains in this list originate from one sample, sequenced in a study of blood T cell repertoires in COVID-19. Some clones are missing from TCRdb's copy, which holds only in-frame ones; the method was immunoSEQ multiplex PCR. The sample lists approximately 68,000 clones; around nine tenths were seen once. Sequencing was performed on peripheral blood. The receptors were gathered from a woman aged 55 to 70 with acute or convalescent COVID-19.

This clone was found once. This chain uses TRBV14 with TRBJ2-7; 11 nucleotides agree with TRBD2. The CDR3 is 21 amino acids. The germline CDR1 and CDR2 sequences are SGHDN and FVKESK. The V and J ends lost 7 bases and 2 bases, in that order; junction bases with no gene match: 25. CDR3 loop: CASIEDRPPPLLAGEPYEQYF. CDR3 DNA: TGTGCCAGCATCGAAGATCGCCCCCCCCCACTACTAGCGGGGGAGCCCTACGAGCAGTACTTC.

The J gene is TRBJ1-2, the V gene TRBV30; 7 bases are a match to TRBD1. CDR1 GTSNPN and CDR2 SVGIG come from the germline V gene (reference sequence). The CDR3 is 13 residues long. V shed 3 bases and J 11 bases; nucleotides not matched to a gene: 12. This CDR3 reads CAWSLERDSLYTF. CDR3 coding DNA: TGTGCCTGGAGCCTGGAACGGGACAGCTTGTACACCTTC.

The chain carries TRBV28 and TRBJ2-2; 12 bases are a match to TRBD1. Per germline, CDR1 MDHEN and CDR2 SYDVKM. V lost 8 bases and J lost 7; bases outside the gene matches: 8. The CDR3 totals 15 residues. The CDR3 coding sequence is TGTGCCAGCCGGGGGGGACAGGGGGCTTTCGGGGAGCTGTTTTTT. Translating it yields CASRGGQGAFGELFF.

This chain links TRBV6-6 with TRBJ2-7; possibly TRBD2 for D (6 bases). CDR1 and CDR2 from the germline V gene are MNHNY and SVGAGI (reference sequence). CDR3 length: 17 residues. V was shortened by 5 bases and J by 0 bases, with 20 bases between the two germline ends. This CDR3 reads CASSPQGLRSLSYEQYF. DNA for the CDR3: TGTGCCAGCAGTCCCCAGGGACTGAGATCACTCTCCTACGAGCAGTACTTC.

The chain is built from TRBV5-5 and TRBJ2-7; maybe TRBD1 (6 bases). The CDR3 spans 13 residues. Trimming took off 0 bases at V and 5 bases at J, with 9 bases between the two ends. The germline gives CDR1 SGHKS, CDR2 YYEKEE (reference sequence). For the CDR3, the DNA is TGTGCCAGCAGCTTGGCAGGGGCCAACGAGCAGTACTTC. Translated: CASSLAGANEQYF.

V usage is TRBV29-1 and J usage is TRBJ1-2; 7 bases are a match to TRBD1. Germline lookup yields CDR1 SQVTM and CDR2 ANQGSEA. V was clipped by 5 bases and J by 3 bases; unmatched bases: 3. This CDR3 has 12 amino acids. CDR3 bases: TGCAGCGTTTATACAGGGGACTATGGCTACACCTTC. It is translated as CSVYTGDYGYTF.

The J gene is TRBJ1-2, the V gene TRBV6-1; 7 bases align to TRBD1. The CDR3 runs to 14 residues. CDR1 and CDR2 from the germline V gene are MNHNS and SASEGT. The V segment lost 2 bases and the J segment 4 bases; nucleotides outside the gene matches: 4. CDR3 protein: CASSEISGGYGYTF. The CDR3 DNA is TGTGCCAGCAGTGAAATATCAGGGGGCTATGGCTACACCTTC.

The chain links TRBV27 to TRBJ1-1; 7 bases align to TRBD1. Trimming cost V 6 bases and J 5 bases; bases outside gene matches: 18. Germline CDR1 is MNHEY and CDR2 is SMNVEV (reference sequence). The CDR3 has 17 residues. The CDR3 DNA follows: TGTGCCAGCAGCAGGGGACAGTGGATTGGGCCGGATACTGAAGCTTTCTTT. Translated, it gives CASSRGQWIGPDTEAFF.

This rearrangement joins TRBV28 to TRBJ1-6, with unresolved D. CDR3 length equals 12 residues. V lost 6 bases and J 10 bases, leaving 10 bases between the germline ends. Germline V gene lookup returns CDR1 MDHEN and CDR2 SYDVKM. This CDR3 is CASSQEVSPLHF. CDR3 sequence (DNA): TGTGCCAGCAGCCAGGAGGTGTCACCCCTCCACTTT.